This TCR beta chain was retrieved from a study of T cells in Graves' hyperthyroidism and ophthalmopathy. Researchers took RNA transcripts and amplified the TCR beta CDR3 regions from them. TCR CDR3 regions were first amplified by RT-PCR with HTBI primers. TCRdb re-analysed the multiplex PCR reads in MiXCR, keeping a single row per CDR3 protein. The table records around 350,000 distinct CDR3 sequences, 15% to 20% of them present only once. The CDR3 runs 14 residues. Remarks on this clonotype: A junction end diverges from the germline sequence, so it may reflect a read error.

This TCR was recovered from a woman younger than 35 with Graves' hyperthyroidism. The J gene is TRBJ1-5, the V gene TRBV12-3 or TRBV12-4, with D possibly matching TRBD1 (5 bases). Sequences were obtained from blood. The CDR3 sequence: CASSEGPKNQPQHF. In nucleotides, the CDR3 is TGTGCCAGCAGTGAGGGACCGAAAAATCAGCCTCAGCATTTT.